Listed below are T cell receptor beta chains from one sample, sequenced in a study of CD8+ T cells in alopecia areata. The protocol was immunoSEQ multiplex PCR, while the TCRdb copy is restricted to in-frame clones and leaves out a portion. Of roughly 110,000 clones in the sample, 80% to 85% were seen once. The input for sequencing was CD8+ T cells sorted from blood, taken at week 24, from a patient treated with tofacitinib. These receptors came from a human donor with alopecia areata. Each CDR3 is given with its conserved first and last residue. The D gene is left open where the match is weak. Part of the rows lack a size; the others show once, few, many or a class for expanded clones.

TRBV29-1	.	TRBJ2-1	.	CSAERQGSSYNEQFF	TGCAGCGCTGAACGGCAGGGGTCCTCCTACAATGAGCAGTTCTTC
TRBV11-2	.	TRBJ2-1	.	CASSPRVSGEQFF	TGTGCCAGCAGCCCGAGGGTGAGTGGTGAGCAGTTCTTC
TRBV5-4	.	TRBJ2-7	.	CASSLEYGVSYEQYF	TGTGCCAGCAGCTTGGAGTATGGCGTCTCCTACGAGCAGTACTTC
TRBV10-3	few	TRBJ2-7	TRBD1	CASSDRGVDEQYF	TGTGCCTCCTCGGACAGGGGGGTCGACGAGCAGTACTTC
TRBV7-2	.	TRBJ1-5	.	CASSLSGRNQPQHF	TGTGCCAGCAGCTTAAGCGGCCGCAATCAGCCCCAGCATTTT
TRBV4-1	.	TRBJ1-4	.	CASSQIGATNEKLFF	TGCGCCAGCAGCCAGATAGGGGCAACTAATGAAAAACTGTTTTTT
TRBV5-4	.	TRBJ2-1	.	CASSLGFNEQFF	TGTGCCAGCAGCTTGGGCTTCAATGAGCAGTTCTTC
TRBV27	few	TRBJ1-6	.	CASSLNRPNSPLHF	TGTGCCAGCAGTTTAAACAGGCCAAATTCACCCCTCCACTTT
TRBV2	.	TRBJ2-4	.	CASRGTGAKNIQYF	TGTGCCAGCAGGGGTACCGGGGCCAAAAACATTCAGTACTTC
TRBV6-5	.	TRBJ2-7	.	CASSFVELGYEQYF	TGTGCCAGCAGTTTTGTGGAGCTGGGTTACGAGCAGTACTTC
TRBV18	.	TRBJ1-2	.	CASSPMGYLNYGYTF	TGTGCCAGCTCACCGATGGGGTATCTCAACTATGGCTACACCTTC
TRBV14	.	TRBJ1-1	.	CASSQDPTYTNTEAFF	TGTGCCAGCAGCCAAGATCCCACCTACACGAACACTGAAGCTTTCTTT
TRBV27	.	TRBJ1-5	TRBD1	CASSHRGFNQPQHF	TGTGCCAGCAGTCACAGGGGCTTTAATCAGCCCCAGCATTTT
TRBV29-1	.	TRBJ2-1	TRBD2	CSVGPSGGGRSYNEQFF	TGCAGCGTTGGACCTAGCGGGGGGGGTCGCTCCTACAATGAGCAGTTCTTC
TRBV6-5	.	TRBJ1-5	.	CASSYGGAQPQHF	TGTGCCAGCAGTTACGGGGGCGCCCAGCCCCAGCATTTT
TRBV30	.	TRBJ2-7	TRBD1	CAWTPGQGAYEQYF	TGTGCCTGGACTCCGGGACAGGGGGCCTACGAGCAGTACTTC
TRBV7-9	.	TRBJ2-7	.	CASSLDGSSYEQYF	TGTGCCAGCAGCTTGGACGGCTCATCCTACGAGCAGTACTTC
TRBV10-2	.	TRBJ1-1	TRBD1	CASSLYGTGGTEAFF	TGCGCCAGCAGTTTATATGGGACAGGGGGCACTGAAGCTTTCTTT
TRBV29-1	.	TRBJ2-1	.	CSVEVLDESSYNEQFF	TGCAGCGTTGAAGTGCTTGACGAGAGCTCCTACAATGAGCAGTTCTTC
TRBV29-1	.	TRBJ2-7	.	CSVEGGLGTTEPGTVQYF	TGCAGCGTTGAAGGCGGCCTGGGCACGACAGAGCCCGGTACGGTGCAGTACTTC
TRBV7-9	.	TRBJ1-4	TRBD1	CASSSGQGNEKLFF	TGTGCCAGCAGCTCGGGACAGGGGAATGAAAAACTGTTTTTT
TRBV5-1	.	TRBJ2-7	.	CASSLVSSSSEQYF	TGCGCCAGCAGCTTGGTGTCTAGCTCCTCCGAGCAGTACTTC
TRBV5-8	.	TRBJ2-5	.	CASSLPLNNQETQYF	TGTGCCAGCAGCTTGCCCCTGAACAACCAAGAGACCCAGTACTTC
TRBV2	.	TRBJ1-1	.	CASTRSIALSTEAFF	TGTGCCAGCACCAGGAGTATAGCGCTGAGCACTGAAGCTTTCTTT
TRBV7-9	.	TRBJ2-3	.	CASSLAAGLTDTQYF	TGTGCCAGCAGCTTAGCTGCAGGGCTCACAGATACGCAGTATTTT
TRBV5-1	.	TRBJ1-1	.	CASSLIGTRAFF	TGCGCCAGCAGCTTAATTGGGACAAGGGCTTTCTTT
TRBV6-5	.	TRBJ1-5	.	CASSYGGPHQPQHF	TGTGCCAGCAGTTACGGGGGTCCCCATCAGCCCCAGCATTTT
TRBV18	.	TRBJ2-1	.	CASSPRADLDEQFF	TGTGCCAGCTCACCCCGGGCGGATCTAGATGAGCAGTTCTTC
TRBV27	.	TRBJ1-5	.	CATGRGQPQHF	TGCGCCACGGGGAGAGGTCAGCCCCAGCATTTT
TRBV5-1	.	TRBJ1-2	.	CASSDGLTARDGYTF	TGCGCCAGCAGCGACGGACTGACAGCAAGGGATGGCTACACCTTC
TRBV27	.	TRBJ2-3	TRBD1	CASSTLDRVGPDTQYF	TGTGCCAGCAGTACTCTGGACAGGGTTGGCCCAGATACGCAGTATTTT
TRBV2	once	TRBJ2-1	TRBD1	CASSDPTGGFSEQFF	TGTGCCAGCAGTGATCCGACAGGGGGCTTTTCTGAGCAGTTCTTC
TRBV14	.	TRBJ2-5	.	CASSQDPLRASAYETQYF	TGTGCCAGCAGCCAAGATCCCCTACGGGCTAGCGCGTATGAGACCCAGTACTTC
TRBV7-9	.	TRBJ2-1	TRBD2	CASSSPLAGGLYNEQFF	TGTGCCAGCAGCTCCCCCCTAGCGGGGGGGCTCTACAATGAGCAGTTCTTC
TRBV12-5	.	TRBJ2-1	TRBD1	CASGLAGTGINEQFF	TGTGCTAGTGGTTTGGCCGGGACAGGGATAAATGAGCAGTTCTTC
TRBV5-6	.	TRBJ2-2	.	CASSWEAGELFF	TGTGCCAGCAGCTGGGAAGCCGGGGAGCTGTTTTTT
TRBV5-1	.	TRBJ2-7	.	CASSFRDPGDEQYF	TGCGCCAGCAGCTTTCGGGACCCGGGCGACGAGCAGTACTTC
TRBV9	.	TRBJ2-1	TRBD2	CASSVEGGGYNEQFF	TGTGCCAGCAGCGTAGAAGGCGGGGGCTACAATGAGCAGTTCTTC
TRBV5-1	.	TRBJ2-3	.	CASSLELPPDTQYF	TGCGCCAGCAGCTTGGAGCTCCCCCCCGATACGCAGTATTTT
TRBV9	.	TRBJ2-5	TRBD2	CASSPGTSGDQETQYF	TGTGCCAGCAGCCCAGGGACTAGCGGGGACCAAGAGACCCAGTACTTC
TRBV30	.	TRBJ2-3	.	CAWSVASTDTQYF	TGTGCCTGGAGTGTAGCTAGCACAGATACGCAGTATTTT
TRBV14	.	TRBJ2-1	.	CASSQGAGRAYNEQFF	TGTGCCAGCAGCCAGGGGGCAGGGAGAGCCTACAATGAGCAGTTCTTC
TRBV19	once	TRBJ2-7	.	CASSVKTSYEQYF	TGTGCCAGTAGTGTGAAAACGTCCTACGAGCAGTACTTC
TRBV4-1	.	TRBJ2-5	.	CASSQVHGGPSGETQYF	TGCGCCAGCAGCCAAGTTCACGGGGGACCCTCCGGGGAGACCCAGTACTTC
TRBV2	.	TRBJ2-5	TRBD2	CASTPAGGRETQYF	TGTGCCAGCACCCCTGCGGGGGGCCGAGAGACCCAGTACTTC
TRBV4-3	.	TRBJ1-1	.	CASSQVQGRTEAFF	TGCGCCAGCAGCCAAGTACAGGGACGGACTGAAGCTTTCTTT
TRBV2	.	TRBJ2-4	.	CASSDSARENIQYF	TGTGCCAGCAGTGACTCCGCCAGGGAAAACATTCAGTACTTC
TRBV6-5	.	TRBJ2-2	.	CASSLVGPGELFF	TGTGCCAGCAGTTTGGTGGGGCCCGGGGAGCTGTTTTTT
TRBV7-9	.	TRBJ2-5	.	CASSGWTDEQETQYF	TGTGCCAGCAGCGGTTGGACAGACGAGCAAGAGACCCAGTACTTC